The 10 T cell receptor beta chains below all came from one sample that was sequenced in a study of cytomegalovirus exposure and HLA in healthy donors. Sequenced by immunoSEQ multiplex PCR; TCRdb stores in-frame clones only, minus some. Altogether more than 150,000 clones are present, approximately 83% being singletons, with the ten largest covering 2.8%. The specimen sequenced was PBMCs. The receptors derive from a woman younger than 30 in good health and CMV-seropositive.

The chain is built from TRBV2 and TRBJ1-2, with D unclear. V lost 1 base and J lost 2, with 5 bases in between. In germline, CDR1 is SNHLY, CDR2 FYNNEI. The CDR3 sequence is 13 residues long. The CDR3 protein is CASSEDINYGYTF. The CDR3 nucleotides read TGTGCCAGCAGTGAAGACATCAACTATGGCTACACCTTC.

This chain joins TRBV7-6 and TRBJ1-2; no definite D call. V was pared by 4 bases and J by 5 bases, with 14 bases between. The germline gives CDR1 SGHVS, CDR2 FNYEAQ. This CDR3 is 14 amino acids long. CDR3 nucleotide sequence: TGTGCCAGCAGCTCCGACCCAGCGGGTTATGGCTACACCTTC. It yields the protein CASSSDPAGYGYTF.

The chain combines TRBV6-6 with TRBJ2-3, with 7 positions matching TRBD2. From germline, CDR1 is MNHNY and CDR2 SVGAGI (reference sequence). Unmatched junction bases numbered 5, after V lost 6 bases and J lost 2 bases. The CDR3 length is 14 residues. The CDR3 protein is CASSPAGSTDTQYF. The CDR3 DNA reads as TGTGCCAGCAGCCCAGCGGGGTCCACAGATACGCAGTATTTT.

The rearrangement uses TRBV6-6 and TRBJ2-7; no clear D. This CDR3 has 15 amino acids. The germline gives CDR1 MNHNY, CDR2 SVGAGI (reference sequence). Trimming removed 0 bases from V and 3 bases from J, with 12 bases in between. This chain's CDR3 is CASSYSQASRYEQYF. The CDR3 bases are TGTGCCAGCAGTTACTCTCAGGCTTCCCGCTACGAGCAGTACTTC.

This clone was recorded only once. This chain uses TRBV9 with TRBJ2-7; D possibly corresponds to TRBD2 (6 bases). This CDR3 spans 14 amino acids. CDR1 SGDLS and CDR2 YYNGEE come from the germline V gene. Trimming pared 3 bases from V and 3 bases from J, leaving 13 bases between. The CDR3 is CASSGPVGGYEQYF. The DNA of the CDR3 is TGTGCCAGCAGCGGCCCCGTGGGGGGCTACGAGCAGTACTTC.

V is TRBV6-6 and J is TRBJ1-3; D possibly corresponds to TRBD1 (5 bases). Germline CDR1 reads MNHNY; CDR2 reads SVGAGI (reference sequence). The CDR3 has 14 amino acids. V lost 7 bases to trimming and J lost 0 bases, with 10 bases between them. The CDR3 coding sequence is TGTGCCAGCACCGGGGGTGGCTCTGGAAACACCATATATTTT. Translated: CASTGGGSGNTIYF.

This clone was seen just once. In DNA, the CDR3 is TGTGCCAGCAGTGAGTACGCCAACATAGCGTATAATGAAAAACTGTTTTTT. This codes for CASSEYANIAYNEKLFF. The chain joins TRBV2 to TRBJ1-4; D is unclear. Trimming left V 3 bases short and J 4 bases short, with 18 bases between. Germline assignment: CDR1 SNHLY and CDR2 FYNNEI. The CDR3 covers 17 residues.

This clone was detected once. The chain uses TRBV11-1 and TRBJ2-3, with 7 bases identical to TRBD2. CDR1 is SGHAT, CDR2 FQDESV, per germline (reference sequence). J was trimmed by 1 base and V by 5 bases; bases with no gene match: 18. CDR3 length equals 19 residues. The CDR3 protein is CASSLTSGRGSHRTDTQYF. The CDR3 nucleotides read TGTGCCAGCAGCCTAACTTCCGGGCGGGGGTCCCACCGCACAGATACGCAGTATTTT.

Many counts were recorded for this clone. The chain is built from TRBV6-4 and TRBJ2-5; 8 bases line up with TRBD2. The J segment lost 2 bases and the V segment lost 8 bases, leaving 7 bases of the junction unmatched. CDR3 length: 14 amino acids. CDR1 MRHNA and CDR2 SNTAGT come from the germline V gene. For the CDR3, the DNA is TGTGCCAGCGCCATTAGCGGGGAGCAAGAGACCCAGTACTTC. The encoded protein is CASAISGEQETQYF.

This rearrangement joins TRBV4-1 to TRBJ1-2; the D gene is possibly TRBD1 (6 bases). This CDR3 contains 16 residues. Germline V gene sequence: CDR1 MGHRA, CDR2 YSYEKL. The V gene lost 0 bases and the J gene lost 4 bases, with 15 bases spanning the gap. CDR3 DNA sequence: TGCGCCAGCAGCCAAGATAGTGCAGGGGCCGTCTATGGCTACACCTTC. Amino acids: CASSQDSAGAVYGYTF.